This TCR beta chain was recorded in a study of blood T cell repertoires in COVID-19. Study at large: The study drew acute and convalescent COVID-19 samples from the United States, Italy and Spain. T cells, B-cell-depleted T cells, or PBMCs supplied cDNA or gDNA.

The authors' processing: Nucleated cell number was recorded as an estimate derived from reference gene primer amplification. The table came from immunoSEQ multiplex PCR; TCRdb's copy has only in-frame clones and leaves some out. The DNA was the basis for D and trimming; V, J and clone size are from that table. This table has 100,000 to 120,000 clones, about 85% appearing once. Trimming removed 3 bases at V and 2 bases at J, with 10 bases between. CDR3 size: 14 residues. Germline V gene data show CDR1 as SEHNR and CDR2 as FQNEAQ (reference sequence). The receptor comes from a man between 35 and 55 years old with acute or convalescent COVID-19. The sequenced material came from peripheral blood. This sequence joins TRBV7-9 and TRBJ1-2; D might be TRBD1 (6 bases). The CDR3 reads CASSFSTGNYGYTF. DNA of the CDR3: TGTGCCAGCAGCTTTTCGACAGGCAACTATGGCTACACCTTC.